This T cell receptor (beta chain) was identified in a study of spatial heterogeneity in lung cancer. Turning to the study itself: There were, on average, more than ten raw-read appearances for each unique TCR and UMI combination.

Germline-derived CDR1 and CDR2 are LGHDT and YNNKEL (reference sequence). Trimming removed 1 base from V and 11 bases from J, with 5 bases in between. The CDR3 is 10 amino acids. Time point indicated: sample taken at primary tumor resection. This clonotype was recorded many times. The target antigen is unknown. TCRdb reanalysed the 5' RACE reads using MiXCR and keeps one entry per CDR3 protein. The table records about 100,000 distinct CDR3 sequences, 4.4% of them present only once. Study-wide points: For expanded intratumoral alpha and beta TCRs, counts tracked tumor mutation counts.

The chain couples TRBV3-1 to TRBJ1-1; D remains ambiguous. The sample consisted of lung tumor tissue, taken at surgery. This receptor was taken from a male donor with early-stage non-small cell lung cancer. The CDR3 reads CASSQGRAFF. CDR3 coding DNA: TGTGCCAGCAGCCAAGGACGGGCTTTCTTT.